Sequencing of this T cell receptor beta chain was carried out in a study of neurological immune-mediated disorders. CDR1 is DFQATT and CDR2 is SNEGSKA in the germline V gene (reference sequence). Trimming pared 3 bases from V and 5 bases from J, leaving 19 bases between. The CDR3 consists of 16 residues. TCRdb called the 5' RACE reads again in MiXCR, with one record for every CDR3 protein. The sample has 40,000 to 50,000 distinct CDR3 sequences; 2% to 3% are singletons. The sequence derives from a man between 25 and 39 years old with multiple sclerosis. The specimen sequenced was PBMCs. The chain combines TRBV20-1 with TRBJ2-2; no firm D call. CDR3 loop: CSASGQRTEETGELFF. DNA for the CDR3: TGCAGTGCTAGCGGGCAGCGCACCGAAGAGACCGGGGAGCTGTTTTTT.